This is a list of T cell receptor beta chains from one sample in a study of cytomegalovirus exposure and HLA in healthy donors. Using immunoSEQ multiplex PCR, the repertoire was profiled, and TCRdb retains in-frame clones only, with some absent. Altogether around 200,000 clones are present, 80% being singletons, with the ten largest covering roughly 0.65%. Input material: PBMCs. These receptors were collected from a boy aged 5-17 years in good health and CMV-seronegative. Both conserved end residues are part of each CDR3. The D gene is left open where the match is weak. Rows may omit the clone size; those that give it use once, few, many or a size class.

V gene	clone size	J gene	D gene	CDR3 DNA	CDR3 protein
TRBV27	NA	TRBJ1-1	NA	TGTGCCAGCACCCCGTTTCAGGGGCGGAACACTGAAGCTTTCTTT	CASTPFQGRNTEAFF
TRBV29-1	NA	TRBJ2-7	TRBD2	TGCAGCGTTGACGGGCTAGCGGGAGTAGGCTCCTACGAGCAGTACTTC	CSVDGLAGVGSYEQYF
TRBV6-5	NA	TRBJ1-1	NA	TGTGCCAGCAGTTACTCGCTGACAACGAACACTGAAGCTTTCTTT	CASSYSLTTNTEAFF
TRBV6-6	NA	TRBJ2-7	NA	TGTGCCAGCAGTTACTCATACACGTCCTACGAGCAGTACTTC	CASSYSYTSYEQYF
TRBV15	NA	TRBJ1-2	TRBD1	TGTGCCGCGTCCAGGGACAGGGAAAGCTATGGCTACACCTTC	CAASRDRESYGYTF
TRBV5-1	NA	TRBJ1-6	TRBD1	TGCGCCAGCAGCTTAGGACAGGGGGTGGAGGTTTCACCCCTCCACTTT	CASSLGQGVEVSPLHF
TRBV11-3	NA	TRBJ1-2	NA	TGTGCCAGCAGCTTATTTCAGGGGAACTATGGCTACACCTTC	CASSLFQGNYGYTF
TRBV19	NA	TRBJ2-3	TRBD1	TGTGCCAGTAGTCATCGGACAGGGCAAGTAACAGATACGCAGTATTTT	CASSHRTGQVTDTQYF
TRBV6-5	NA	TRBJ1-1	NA	TGTGCCAGCAGTGTCGAGGGCTGGGCTGAAGCTTTCTTT	CASSVEGWAEAFF
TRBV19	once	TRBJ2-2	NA	TGTGCCAGTAGTACCACTAGGGATGCCGGGGAGCTGTTTTTT	CASSTTRDAGELFF
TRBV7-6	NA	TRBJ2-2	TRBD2	TGTGCCAGCAGCAGGGGACTAGCGGGAGAAGGTTACACCGGGGAGCTGTTTTTT	CASSRGLAGEGYTGELFF
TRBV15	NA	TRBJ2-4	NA	TGTGCCACCAGCAGAGAACTTGGCGGACTGAAACTAGCCAAAAACATTCAGTACTTC	CATSRELGGLKLAKNIQYF
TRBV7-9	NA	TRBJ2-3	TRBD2	TGTGCCAGCAGCTTAGCGACGGGAGGGCCGACAGATACGCAGTATTTT	CASSLATGGPTDTQYF
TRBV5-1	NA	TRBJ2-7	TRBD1	TGCGCCAGCAGCTGGGGGACAGGTTACGAGCAGTACTTC	CASSWGTGYEQYF
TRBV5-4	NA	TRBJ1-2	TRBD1	TGTGCCAGCAGCTCTAAGGACAGGGGCTTTTATGGCTACACCTTC	CASSSKDRGFYGYTF
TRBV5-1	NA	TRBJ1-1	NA	TGCGCCAGCAGTCTGGACGGACTCCTGAACACTGAAGCTTTCTTT	CASSLDGLLNTEAFF
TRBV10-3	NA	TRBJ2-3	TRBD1	TGTGCCATCAGATCCCAGGGGGCTAGCACAGATACGCAGTATTTT	CAIRSQGASTDTQYF
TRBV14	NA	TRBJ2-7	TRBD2	TGTGCCAGCAGCCAAGATCCAGCGGGAGTGTACGAGCAGTACTTC	CASSQDPAGVYEQYF
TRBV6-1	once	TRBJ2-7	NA	TGTGCCACCACAGGGTACCCAGACGAGCAGTACTTC	CATTGYPDEQYF
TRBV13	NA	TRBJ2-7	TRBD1	TGTGCCAGCAGCCCCGCCGGGACAGGGGGCTACGAGCAGTACTTC	CASSPAGTGGYEQYF
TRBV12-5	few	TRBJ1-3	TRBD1	TGTGCTAGTGGTTTTACGACAGGGGGACTTTCTGGAAACACCATATATTTT	CASGFTTGGLSGNTIYF
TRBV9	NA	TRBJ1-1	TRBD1	TGTGCCAGCAGCGTAGCCAGGGACAGAGGGAACACTGAAGCTTTCTTT	CASSVARDRGNTEAFF
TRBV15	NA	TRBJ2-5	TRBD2	TGTGCCACCAGCAGAAGTCATCCCCTAGCGGGAGGGGAGACCCAGTACTTC	CATSRSHPLAGGETQYF
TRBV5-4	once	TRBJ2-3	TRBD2	TGTGCCAGCAGCTACCAGACTAGCGGGAGACTTGCGCAGTATTTT	CASSYQTSGRLAQYF
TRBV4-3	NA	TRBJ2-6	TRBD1	TGCGCCAGCAGCCGGGAACAGGGGGCGGGCTCTGGGGCCAACGTCCTGACTTTC	CASSREQGAGSGANVLTF
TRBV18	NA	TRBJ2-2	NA	TGTGCCAGCTCACCACTTTCGGGGTTTGGTACCGGGGAGCTGTTTTTT	CASSPLSGFGTGELFF
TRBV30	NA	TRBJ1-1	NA	TGTGCCTGGAGTGGTGGACCGTCGGGGGGTGACACTGAAGCTTTCTTT	CAWSGGPSGGDTEAFF
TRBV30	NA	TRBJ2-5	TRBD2	TGTGCCTGGAGTGCGGGGGGGGGAGAGACCCAGTACTTC	CAWSAGGGETQYF
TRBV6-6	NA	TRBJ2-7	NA	TGTGCCAGCCGACTGGAATTATACGAGCAGTACTTC	CASRLELYEQYF
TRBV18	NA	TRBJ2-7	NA	TGTGCCAGCTCACCACCTTTGCCAGGGAACTACGAGCAGTACTTC	CASSPPLPGNYEQYF
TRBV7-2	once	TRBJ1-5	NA	TGTGCCAGCAGCTTAGATCAGGGGAGGGATCAGCCCCAGCATTTT	CASSLDQGRDQPQHF
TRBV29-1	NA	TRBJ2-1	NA	TGCAGCGTTGAAGATCAGGGATGGGGTGGCAATGAGCAGTTCTTC	CSVEDQGWGGNEQFF
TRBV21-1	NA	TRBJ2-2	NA	TGTGCCAGCAGCAAAGGGGGACAGGGGAAGAACACCGGGGAGCTGTTTTTT	CASSKGGQGKNTGELFF
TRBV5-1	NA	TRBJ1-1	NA	TGCGCCAGCAGACCACAGGAGCTGAACACTGAAGCTTTCTTT	CASRPQELNTEAFF
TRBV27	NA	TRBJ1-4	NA	TGTGCCAGCAAGGTAGCTGAAAAACTGTTTTTT	CASKVAEKLFF
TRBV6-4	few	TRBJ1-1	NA	TGTGCCAGCAGTTCCAAGACTGAACTGAACACTGAAGCTTTCTTT	CASSSKTELNTEAFF
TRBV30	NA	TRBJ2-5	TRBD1	TGTGCCTGGAGTAGGACAGGGTGGAGGGAGACCCAGTACTTC	CAWSRTGWRETQYF
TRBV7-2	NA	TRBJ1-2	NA	TGTGCCAGCACACCTCCAGGGGATTACTATGGCTACACCTTC	CASTPPGDYYGYTF
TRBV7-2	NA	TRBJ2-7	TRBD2	TGTGCCAGCAGCCCCCGGACTAGCGGAACCTACGAGCAGTACTTC	CASSPRTSGTYEQYF
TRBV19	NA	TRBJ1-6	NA	TGTGCCAGTAGAATGACAGGAGTGGGGAATTCACCCCTCCACTTT	CASRMTGVGNSPLHF
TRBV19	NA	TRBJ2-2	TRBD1	TGTGCCAGTAGTGCACCGGGACAGGGCGGCACCGGGGAGCTGTTTTTT	CASSAPGQGGTGELFF
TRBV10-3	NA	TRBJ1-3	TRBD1	TGTGCCATCGGGACAGGGAGGGGAAACACCATATATTTT	CAIGTGRGNTIYF
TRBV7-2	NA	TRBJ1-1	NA	TGTGCCAGCAGCCCGGAGGGTGTATGGGTGAACACTGAAGCTTTCTTT	CASSPEGVWVNTEAFF
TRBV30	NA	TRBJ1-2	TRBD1	TGTGCCTGGAGCAAGGGGGCCAGTAGTGGCTACACCTTC	CAWSKGASSGYTF
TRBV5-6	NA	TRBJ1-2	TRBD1	TGTGCCAGCAGCTGGACAGGGCGGGGTTTAGGTGGCTACACCTTC	CASSWTGRGLGGYTF
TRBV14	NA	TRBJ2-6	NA	TGTGCCAGCAGCCAAGATTCTACCCCATGGTCTGGGGCCAACGTCCTGACTTTC	CASSQDSTPWSGANVLTF
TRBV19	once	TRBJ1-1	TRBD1	TGTGCCAGTAGTATCTACCAGGGGGTTACTGAAGCTTTCTTT	CASSIYQGVTEAFF
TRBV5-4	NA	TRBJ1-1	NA	TGTGCCAGCAGTCGCGACCCAGGGGATGGGACTGAAGCTTTCTTT	CASSRDPGDGTEAFF
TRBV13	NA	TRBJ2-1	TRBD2	TGTGCCAGCAGCTTCGCCGGGACTAGGGGTGAGCAGTTCTTC	CASSFAGTRGEQFF
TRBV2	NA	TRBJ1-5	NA	TGTGCCAGCAGTGAAGGGGCGCGCAATCAGCCCCAGCATTTT	CASSEGARNQPQHF
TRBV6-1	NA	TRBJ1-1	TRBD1	TGTGCCACGTGGCTCCCAGGGGGAATGAACACTGAAGCTTTCTTT	CATWLPGGMNTEAFF
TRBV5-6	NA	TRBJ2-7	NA	TGTGCCAGCAGCTTTGAACCCGCGAACGAGCAGTACTTC	CASSFEPANEQYF